This T cell receptor beta chain comes out of a study of shared clonotypes between healthy human individuals. At least ten counts were recorded for this clone. Its antigen is not identified. Germline values: CDR1 MDHEN, CDR2 SYDVKM. Trimming shortened V by 2 bases and J by 3 bases, and 8 bases separated the two germline ends. CDR3 size: 13 residues. Under the authors' procedure: ImmunoSEQ output lacked quality scores and full-length reads, limiting matched filtering. The data were produced by immunoSEQ multiplex PCR, yet TCRdb's version contains in-frame clones alone and is incomplete. V and J calls and clone size are as listed in that table; D and trimming were resolved from the DNA. The sample has some 120,000 clones, about 63% seen once; the top ten hold roughly 24%. General observations from the study: Represented diversity (both genetic and exposure-history) was limited by the small number of donors.

Sequencing used memory CD8+ T cells sorted from blood. Subset noted: CD45RO+ cells pooled with CCR7-negative TemRA cells. The chain combines TRBV28 with TRBJ2-7; possible D gene TRBD2, 5 bases. This clonotype was sampled from a woman aged 25 to 39 in good health. The CDR3: CASSLRSGYEQYF. In DNA form, the CDR3 reads TGTGCCAGCAGTTTAAGGAGCGGCTACGAGCAGTACTTC.